The next 25 T cell receptor beta chains were all read from a single sample in a study. TCRdb re-called the RT-PCR reads with MiXCR, one entry per CDR3 protein. The table lists about 700,000 distinct CDR3 sequences, 14% of them singletons. The sample comprised memory CD4+ T cells from blood. The receptors derive from a female donor in good health, serving as a healthy control.

This clonotype came up once. V and J are TRBV7-3 and TRBJ2-3; TRBD2 matches at 9 bases. V gave up 3 bases and J gave up 2 bases; unmatched junction bases: 9. The CDR3 extends over 17 amino acids. CDR1 is SGHTA and CDR2 is FQGTGA in the germline V gene. CDR3 in DNA: TGTGCCAGCAGCTTGTTGGCGGGAGGGCCTCACACAGATACGCAGTATTTT. Residues: CASSLLAGGPHTDTQYF.

This rearrangement joins TRBV6-1 to TRBJ1-3, with a possible D match to TRBD1 (5 bases). This CDR3 comprises 13 residues. V was cut by 10 bases and J by 3 bases, with 13 bases left in between. Germline V lookup: CDR1 MNHNS, CDR2 SASEGT. CDR3 in amino acids: CAIIPRVGNTIYF. The CDR3 DNA reads as TGTGCCATTATTCCCAGGGTTGGAAACACCATATATTTT.

This chain joins TRBV24-1 and TRBJ2-3; D is possibly TRBD1 or TRBD2 (5 bases each). The CDR3 sequence is 16 residues long. Trimming cost V 3 bases and J 2 bases, with 14 bases left between them. The V gene's germline CDR1 is KGHDR and CDR2 SFDVKD. The CDR3 region is CATSDPIGGHTDTQYF. Written as DNA, the CDR3 is TGTGCCACCAGTGATCCTATTGGGGGTCACACAGATACGCAGTATTTT.

This clonotype has just a few counts. This chain links TRBV20-1 with TRBJ2-1, with 9 nucleotides matching TRBD1. The germline gives CDR1 DFQATT, CDR2 SNEGSKA (reference sequence). The CDR3 sequence is 15 residues long. V was clipped by 6 bases and J by 8 bases; unmatched bases: 14. The CDR3 region has the DNA TGCAGTGCCACCAACAGGGGGCTAGGTAGGGATGAGCAGTTCTTC. It codes for CSATNRGLGRDEQFF.

This clonotype was recorded at least ten times. J is TRBJ1-2 and V is TRBV7-2; TRBD1 might be the D (5 bases). Germline assignment: CDR1 SGHTA and CDR2 FQGNSA. The CDR3 is 14 amino acids. With 4 bases removed from V and 8 bases from J, the gap between germline ends came to 17 bases. The DNA of the CDR3 is TGTGCCAGCAGCTGGGGAACGGGGACGGGCGGCTACACCTTC. Protein sequence: CASSWGTGTGGYTF.

The V call is TRBV19, the J call TRBJ1-5, with TRBD1 identical over 7 bases. Trimming took 3 bases from V and 2 from J; bases not matched to a gene: 4. The CDR3 is 15 residues long. Germline CDR1 LNHDA, CDR2 SQIVND (reference sequence). CDR3 in DNA: TGTGCCAGTAGTATCCAAGGGGGCGGCAATCAGCCCCAGCATTTT. Residues: CASSIQGGGNQPQHF.

The genes are TRBV24-1 and TRBJ2-1; tentatively, D is TRBD2 (6 bases). Trimming removed 1 base from V and 4 bases from J, with 7 bases in between. The CDR3 is 14 residues long. The germline V gene has CDR1 KGHDR and CDR2 SFDVKD. The CDR3 DNA follows: TGTGCCACCAGTGATTTTGGGGGGTACAATGAGCAGTTCTTC. Encoded protein: CATSDFGGYNEQFF.

CDR3 residues: CSARVLPGLAGTDTQYF. The CDR3 DNA reads as TGCAGTGCTAGAGTACTTCCGGGACTAGCGGGCACAGATACGCAGTATTTT. V usage is TRBV20-1 and J usage is TRBJ2-3; 11 bases map to TRBD2. Per the germline V gene, CDR1 is DFQATT and CDR2 is SNEGSKA (reference sequence). The CDR3 sequence is 17 residues long. With V trimmed by 1 base and J by 1 base, 7 bases remained unmatched.

The rearrangement links TRBV5-1 to TRBJ2-7; 14 bases match TRBD2. CDR1 is SGHRS and CDR2 is YFSETQ in the germline V gene. The V gene end was trimmed by 4 bases and the J gene end by 7 bases; junction bases not matched to a gene: 7. CDR3 length equals 15 residues. The CDR3 region has the DNA TGCGCCAGCAGCGGGGGACTAGCGGGAGCCGAAGAGCAGTACTTC. Translating gives CASSGGLAGAEEQYF. The entire variable domain, with the rest obtained from reference TRBV5-1 and TRBJ2-7, is as follows: KAGVTQTPRYLIKTRGQQVTLSCSPISGHRSVSWYQQTPGQGLQFLFEYFSETQRNKGNFPGRFSGRQFSNSRSEMNVSTLELGDSALYLCASSGGLAGAEEQYFGPGTRLTVT.

The rearrangement uses TRBV7-9 and TRBJ1-1; no definite D call. The germline V gene encodes CDR1 SEHNR and CDR2 FQNEAQ (reference sequence). With 5 bases removed from V and 7 bases from J, the gap between germline ends came to 14 bases. The CDR3 runs to 13 residues. CDR3 sequence (DNA): TGTGCCAGCAGCAAAGGCGATAGGCTTGAAGCTTTCTTT. Translated: CASSKGDRLEAFF.

There are many counts of this clonotype. J is TRBJ2-3 and V is TRBV7-2; a weak D match, TRBD2 (7 bases). CDR3 size: 15 residues. Germline V gene data show CDR1 as SGHTA and CDR2 as FQGNSA. V lost 6 bases to trimming and J lost 2 bases, with 15 bases between them. CDR3 sequence: CASSLRGGFTDTQYF. The CDR3, as DNA: TGTGCCAGCAGTTTAAGGGGGGGATTCACAGATACGCAGTATTTT.

This clonotype has just a few counts. The rearrangement links TRBV9 to TRBJ2-5, with D possibly matching TRBD1 (5 bases). The CDR3 runs to 15 residues. Germline V gene data show CDR1 as SGDLS and CDR2 as YYNGEE. V lost 0 bases and J lost 2, with 11 bases in between. The CDR3 nucleotides read TGTGCCAGCAGCGTAGGGGGCGGCCTACAAGAGACCCAGTACTTC. As protein: CASSVGGGLQETQYF.

This rearrangement joins TRBV20-1 to TRBJ1-5; 9 bases are shared with TRBD1. The CDR3 is 14 amino acids. CDR1 and CDR2 (germline): DFQATT, SNEGSKA (reference sequence). V was clipped by 6 bases and J by 7 bases; unmatched bases: 10. CDR3: CSAQLGTGNQPQHF. In nucleotides, the CDR3 is TGCAGTGCCCAGTTAGGGACAGGGAACCAGCCCCAGCATTTT.

This sequence joins TRBV9 and TRBJ2-7; D perhaps matches TRBD1 (5 bases). This CDR3 has 13 amino acids. Germline V CDR1 and CDR2: SGDLS, YYNGEE. Trimming cost V 4 bases and J 3 bases, with 11 bases left between them. The CDR3 reads CASSPETVYEQYF. As DNA, the CDR3 is TGTGCCAGCAGCCCAGAGACAGTCTACGAGCAGTACTTC.

For this clonotype: A much bigger clone sits one base away, suggesting this may be a read error. The genes are TRBV7-2 and TRBJ2-7, with 9 nucleotides matching TRBD1. The germline V gene encodes CDR1 SGHTA and CDR2 FQGNSA. This CDR3 region has 14 residues. CDR3 nucleotides: TGTGCCAGCAGGACAGGGACAGGGATCCACGATCAGTACTTC. Translated, it gives CASRTGTGIHDQYF.

This clonotype was picked up many times. CDR3 nucleotides: TGTGCCAGCAGCTTAGGGCTAGCGGGAGGGGGAGAGACCCAGTACTTC. It specifies CASSLGLAGGGETQYF. This rearrangement joins TRBV7-2 to TRBJ2-5, with TRBD2 matching 12 bases. The CDR3 runs to 16 residues. From germline, CDR1 is SGHTA and CDR2 FQGNSA. The V segment lost 1 base and the J segment 4 bases; nucleotides outside the gene matches: 4.

This clonotype was observed many times. The chain is built from TRBV4-3 and TRBJ2-2; D gene ambiguous. The CDR3 loop spans 14 amino acids. V was cut by 4 bases and J by 5 bases, with 11 bases left in between. CDR1 and CDR2 (germline): LGHNA, YSLEER. The CDR3 DNA is TGCGCCAGCAGCCCAAGCCCTTATACCGGGGAGCTGTTTTTT. Translated, it gives CASSPSPYTGELFF.

This clonotype was detected many times. This sequence joins TRBV2 and TRBJ1-2; D is undetermined. The V and J ends lost 8 bases and 0 bases respectively, with 4 bases between them. CDR1 is SNHLY, CDR2 FYNNEI, per germline. The CDR3 has 11 amino acids. DNA of the CDR3: TGTGCCAGCGAAGCTAACTATGGCTACACCTTC. Protein product: CASEANYGYTF.

The V call is TRBV20-1, the J call TRBJ2-3, with D perhaps matching TRBD2 (5 bases). This CDR3 spans 14 amino acids. Trimming stripped 7 bases from V and 3 bases from J, with 17 bases between. Germline-derived CDR1 and CDR2 are DFQATT and SNEGSKA (reference sequence). The CDR3 DNA follows: TGCAGTGTCAAGGATGGCAGAGGGACAGATACGCAGTATTTT. Translated: CSVKDGRGTDTQYF.

This clonotype was detected only a few times. V usage is TRBV6-5 and J usage is TRBJ2-5; D is undetermined. The germline gives CDR1 MNHEY, CDR2 SVGAGI. The ends were cut back, 3 bases at V and 1 base at J, with 9 bases in the middle. The CDR3 spans 14 residues. The CDR3 region is CASSYGPIQETQYF. Written as DNA, the CDR3 is TGTGCCAGCAGTTATGGACCGATCCAAGAGACCCAGTACTTC.

The rearrangement uses TRBV5-4 and TRBJ2-2, with 10 bases aligning to TRBD2. The CDR3 has 13 amino acids. The germline gives CDR1 SGHNT, CDR2 YYREEE (reference sequence). Trimming removed 4 bases from V and 6 bases from J; junction bases left unmatched: 0. DNA of the CDR3: TGTGCCAGCAGCGGGACTAGCGCCGGGGAGCTGTTTTTT. Translation gives CASSGTSAGELFF.

The chain uses TRBV7-2 and TRBJ1-2; maybe TRBD1 (6 bases). The V gene's germline CDR1 is SGHTA and CDR2 FQGNSA. V was cut by 4 bases and J by 4 bases, with 16 bases left in between. The CDR3 is 15 amino acids. The CDR3 DNA follows: TGTGCCAGCAGCTACGGACAGTCCTTTTTCTATGGCTACACCTTC. Translating gives CASSYGQSFFYGYTF.

There are many counts of this clonotype. The junction differs from germline at one of its ends, possibly a read error. V is TRBV5-1 and J is TRBJ2-5; 8 bases are a match to TRBD1. The CDR3 runs 14 residues. CDR1 and CDR2 (germline): SGHRS, YFSETQ. The CDR3 region has the DNA TGTGCCAGCAGTCTCGGACAGGGCCAAGAGACCCAGTACTTC. This sequence encodes CASSLGQGQETQYF.

This clonotype showed up just a few times. The chain carries TRBV7-3 and TRBJ2-1; no definite D call. Trimming cost V 0 bases and J 0 bases, with 9 bases left between them. The CDR3 covers 16 residues. Germline CDR1 reads SGHTA; CDR2 reads FQGTGA. CDR3 nucleotide sequence: TGTGCCAGCAGCTTAACATCCCAGATCTCCTACAATGAGCAGTTCTTC. Translated: CASSLTSQISYNEQFF.

This clonotype was seen many times. DNA for the CDR3: TGTGCCAGCAGCGATAGTTTCGCAGATACGCAGTATTTT. It specifies CASSDSFADTQYF. The chain employs TRBV7-2 and TRBJ2-3; D not resolved. V dropped 5 bases and J dropped 4 bases, with 10 bases sitting between them. CDR3 length: 13 amino acids. CDR1 is SGHTA, CDR2 FQGNSA, per germline.